A single sample is the source of the 26 T cell receptor beta chains below, sequenced in a study of CD8 T cells in ankylosing spondylitis. The antigens for these receptors are not known. TCRdb redid the calling of the 5' RACE reads with MiXCR, one entry per CDR3 protein. In the table there are roughly 450,000 distinct CDR3 sequences, roughly a quarter of which are singletons. Study observations and caveats: A motif in TCR beta, a set of several highly homologous variants, appeared characteristic of ankylosing spondylitis blood.

Sequencing used blood, either unsorted or a sorted T cell fraction (not recorded which). The source of these receptors is a male donor with ankylosing spondylitis.

This chain uses TRBV7-9 with TRBJ1-5, with 7 bases identical to TRBD1. In germline, CDR1 is SEHNR, CDR2 FQNEAQ (reference sequence). The CDR3 spans 16 residues. After removal of 1 base from V and 3 bases from J, the junction contained 6 bases not matched to a gene. In nucleotides, the CDR3 is TGTGCCAGCAGCTTAGGGACCGGGACAGACAATCAGCCCCAGCATTTT. It translates to CASSLGTGTDNQPQHF.

This clonotype has just one count. This chain connects TRBV3-1 to TRBJ2-2; 8 bases are shared with TRBD1. In germline, CDR1 is LGHDT, CDR2 YNNKEL (reference sequence). This CDR3 region has 16 residues. J lost 3 bases, V lost 1 base, and 4 bases had no gene match. CDR3 coding DNA: TGTGCCAGCAGCCAAGTGGCAGGGGGCTACACCGGGGAGCTGTTTTTT. It codes for CASSQVAGGYTGELFF.

V is TRBV20-1 and J is TRBJ2-7; 10 bases map to TRBD2. The J segment lost 5 bases and the V segment lost 0 bases, leaving 7 bases of the junction unmatched. CDR1 and CDR2 from the germline V gene are DFQATT and SNEGSKA (reference sequence). CDR3 length: 15 residues. The CDR3 loop is CSARDLAGDSHEQYF. The CDR3 coding sequence is TGCAGTGCTAGAGATCTAGCGGGAGATTCCCACGAGCAGTACTTC.

This clonotype has at least ten counts. V is TRBV11-1 and J is TRBJ2-4; the D gene is possibly TRBD2 (5 bases). The CDR3 sequence is 14 residues long. The germline gives CDR1 SGHAT, CDR2 FQDESV (reference sequence). Trimming removed 6 bases at V and 4 bases at J, with 13 bases between. CDR3 protein: CASRDFEPKNIQYF. CDR3 DNA sequence: TGTGCCAGCAGGGACTTTGAACCTAAAAACATTCAGTACTTC. Based on the CDR3 plus reference TRBV11-1 and TRBJ2-4, the full variable domain is EAEVAQSPRYKITEKSQAVAFWCDPISGHATLYWYRQILGQGPELLVQFQDESVVDDSQLPKDRFSAERLKGVDSTLKIQPAELGDSAMYLCASRDFEPKNIQYFGAGTRLSVL.

The chain is built from TRBV11-1 and TRBJ2-5, with D hard to call. Germline V gene lookup returns CDR1 SGHAT and CDR2 FQDESV (reference sequence). The CDR3 sequence is 13 residues long. The V end lost 3 bases, the J end lost 4 bases, and 9 bases lay between the germline ends. The CDR3: CASSFLYLETQYF. CDR3 coding DNA: TGTGCCAGCAGCTTCCTCTATTTAGAGACCCAGTACTTC.

This clonotype was counted between two and nine times. DNA for the CDR3: TGCAGTGCTTGCCCGGGGCTAGTCACAGATACGCAGTATTTT. Translated: CSACPGLVTDTQYF. J is TRBJ2-3 and V is TRBV20-1; D is tentatively TRBD1 or TRBD2 (5 bases each). This CDR3 is 14 amino acids long. Trimming removed 5 bases at V and 2 bases at J, with 14 bases between. Germline CDR1 is DFQATT and CDR2 is SNEGSKA (reference sequence).

J is TRBJ1-6 and V is TRBV12-3 or TRBV12-4; D unclear. V was cut by 5 bases and J by 9 bases, with 11 bases left in between. CDR3 length equals 13 residues. CDR3 residues: CASSMDWASPLHF. Here the CDR3 DNA reads TGTGCCAGCAGTATGGACTGGGCTTCACCCCTCCACTTT.

This clonotype was picked up a small number of times. This chain links TRBV15 with TRBJ2-1; D is unresolved. The CDR3 covers 13 residues. The germline V gene has CDR1 LNHNV and CDR2 YYDKDF (reference sequence). Trimming shortened V by 0 bases and J by 9 bases, and 9 bases separated the two germline ends. The CDR3 DNA sequence: TGTGCCACCAGCAGAGATCCAGCCGGTGAGCAGTTCTTC. Its protein is CATSRDPAGEQFF.

The sample holds a few counts of this clonotype. The V and J genes are TRBV5-1 and TRBJ2-3; 7 nucleotides align to TRBD1. The trim removed 2 bases at V and 4 bases at J, leaving 7 bases unmatched. Germline V gene sequence: CDR1 SGHRS, CDR2 YFSETQ. CDR3 length equals 15 residues. CDR3 sequence (DNA): TGCGCCAGCAGCTTCGGGACAGTCCTCGCAGATACGCAGTATTTT. Translating gives CASSFGTVLADTQYF.

The rearrangement uses TRBV20-1 and TRBJ2-5; D remains ambiguous. Germline CDR1 is DFQATT and CDR2 is SNEGSKA (reference sequence). CDR3 length: 12 amino acids. V lost 3 bases and J 1 base, leaving 6 bases between the germline ends. The chain's CDR3 is CSARFPQETQYF. DNA for the CDR3: TGCAGTGCTAGGTTCCCCCAAGAGACCCAGTACTTC.

The J gene is TRBJ2-5, the V gene TRBV27, with D perhaps matching TRBD1 (5 bases). Per the germline V gene, CDR1 is MNHEY and CDR2 is SMNVEV (reference sequence). The CDR3 has 13 residues. Trimming cost V 7 bases and J 6 bases, with 15 bases left between them. CDR3 protein: CASTSQGRQTQYF. The CDR3 DNA sequence: TGTGCCAGCACCTCCCAGGGCAGACAGACCCAGTACTTC.

The chain joins TRBV5-1 to TRBJ1-1; D might be TRBD1 (6 bases). The CDR3 runs to 14 residues. Germline CDR1 SGHRS, CDR2 YFSETQ. The V end was cut by 0 bases, the J end by 4 bases, with 10 bases between. CDR3 protein: CASSLEGGITEAFF. CDR3 DNA sequence: TGCGCCAGCAGCTTGGAGGGGGGCATCACTGAAGCTTTCTTT.

This clonotype was observed a handful of times. V and J are TRBV7-8 and TRBJ1-6, with 8 bases fitting TRBD1. V was clipped by 1 base and J by 9 bases; unmatched bases: 8. CDR1 and CDR2 from the germline V gene are SGHVS and FQNEAQ. This CDR3 has 16 amino acids. The CDR3 reads CASSLGVGTGGSPLHF. CDR3 bases: TGTGCCAGCAGCTTAGGCGTCGGGACAGGAGGTTCACCCCTCCACTTT. Looking up the rest from reference TRBV7-8 and TRBJ1-6 gives the full variable domain: GAGVSQSPRYKVAKRGQDVALRCDPISGHVSLFWYQQALGQGPEFLTYFQNEAQLDKSGLPSDRFFAERPEGSVSTLKIQRTQQEDSAVYLCASSLGVGTGGSPLHFGNGTRLTVT.

This clonotype occurred once. This chain uses TRBV27 with TRBJ1-2; D gene ambiguous. Per the germline V gene, CDR1 is MNHEY and CDR2 is SMNVEV (reference sequence). Trimming stripped 6 bases from V and 8 bases from J, with 16 bases between. This CDR3 spans 13 amino acids. The CDR3 reads CASSPNRVRGYTF. The DNA for the CDR3 is TGTGCCAGCAGCCCTAATCGGGTCCGAGGCTACACCTTC.

This rearrangement joins TRBV12-3 or TRBV12-4 to TRBJ1-2; D gene unclear. Trimming pared 3 bases from V and 8 bases from J, leaving 19 bases between. CDR3 length: 15 amino acids. CDR3 residues: CASSFSSANLWGYTF. In DNA form, the CDR3 reads TGTGCCAGCAGTTTTTCCTCGGCCAACCTTTGGGGCTACACCTTC.

This clonotype was observed a handful of times. The chain links TRBV20-1 to TRBJ2-1; D may be TRBD1 (6 bases). The CDR3 spans 14 residues. The germline V gene has CDR1 DFQATT and CDR2 SNEGSKA (reference sequence). V dropped 0 bases and J dropped 4 bases, with 10 bases sitting between them. The CDR3 is CSARDRTAYNEQFF. The CDR3 nucleotides are TGCAGTGCTAGAGATCGGACAGCTTACAATGAGCAGTTCTTC.

The V call is TRBV4-1, the J call TRBJ2-3, with a weak D call TRBD1 (6 bases). Deletions cut 0 bases from V and 0 bases from J, with 19 bases between. Germline values: CDR1 MGHRA, CDR2 YSYEKL. This CDR3 contains 19 residues. CDR3 sequence reads: CASSQDPGSRQASTDTQYF. CDR3 in DNA: TGCGCCAGCAGCCAAGACCCCGGTTCCAGACAGGCTAGCACAGATACGCAGTATTTT.

The rearrangement joins TRBV20-1 to TRBJ1-4; possibly TRBD1 for D (6 bases). CDR3 length: 14 residues. Germline V gives CDR1 DFQATT, CDR2 SNEGSKA (reference sequence). V was trimmed by 0 bases and J by 8 bases, leaving 13 bases between them. The chain's CDR3 is CSARDLGAGEKLFF. CDR3 in DNA: TGCAGTGCTAGAGATTTGGGGGCGGGCGAAAAACTGTTTTTT.

The genes are TRBV6-1 and TRBJ2-3; TRBD2 agrees at 8 bases. With 5 bases clipped from V and 0 bases from J, the junction kept 4 bases outside the gene matches. The germline gives CDR1 MNHNS, CDR2 SASEGT. This CDR3 is built from 15 residues. CDR3 amino acids: CASSTGGGSTDTQYF. The CDR3 DNA reads as TGTGCCAGCAGTACGGGCGGGGGGAGCACAGATACGCAGTATTTT.

This clonotype showed up just a few times. The V and J genes are TRBV27 and TRBJ2-3, with 8 bases lining up with TRBD2. After removal of 5 bases from V and 8 bases from J, the junction contained 3 bases not matched to a gene. This CDR3 region has 12 residues. Looked up from germline, CDR1 is MNHEY and CDR2 is SMNVEV (reference sequence). The CDR3: CASSGRGGTQYF. In nucleotides, the CDR3 is TGTGCCAGCAGTGGCCGGGGGGGTACGCAGTATTTT.

The chain recombines TRBV7-9 with TRBJ2-7; a possible D gene is TRBD2 (5 bases). V lost 3 bases and J 5 bases, leaving 11 bases between the germline ends. The germline V gene encodes CDR1 SEHNR and CDR2 FQNEAQ (reference sequence). This CDR3 has 13 amino acids. The CDR3 spells CASSFSEVHEQYF. CDR3 sequence (DNA): TGTGCCAGCAGCTTTAGCGAGGTTCACGAGCAGTACTTC.

The CDR3 DNA reads TGCAGTGCCCGACGAAGAAGACTAGCGGAGTACGAGCAGTACTTC. Translated, it gives CSARRRRLAEYEQYF. The rearrangement uses TRBV20-1 and TRBJ2-7; 9 positions match TRBD2. V lost 6 bases to trimming and J lost 4 bases; unmatched junction nucleotides: 13. The germline V gene has CDR1 DFQATT and CDR2 SNEGSKA (reference sequence). The CDR3 loop spans 15 amino acids.

There are a few counts of this clonotype. V usage is TRBV28 and J usage is TRBJ2-1; tentatively, D is TRBD1 (6 bases). CDR3 length: 12 residues. The germline CDR1 and CDR2 sequences are MDHEN and SYDVKM. The V end was cut by 6 bases, the J end by 9 bases, with 12 bases between. This CDR3 is CASRPTTGEQFF. The CDR3, as DNA: TGTGCCAGCAGACCAACGACAGGTGAGCAGTTCTTC.

The chain couples TRBV5-5 to TRBJ2-1, with TRBD2 matching over 8 bases. The V gene end was trimmed by 3 bases and the J gene end by 4 bases; junction bases not matched to a gene: 12. The V gene's germline CDR1 is SGHKS and CDR2 YYEKEE (reference sequence). The CDR3 contains 17 residues. The CDR3 DNA is TGTGCCAGCAGCTCCCCGGGGGGGATATCTATTTACAATGAGCAGTTCTTC. The encoded protein is CASSSPGGISIYNEQFF.

The chain combines TRBV29-1 with TRBJ2-7; D is possibly TRBD1 (7 bases). Trimming stripped 4 bases from V and 6 bases from J, with 10 bases between. The germline V gene encodes CDR1 SQVTM and CDR2 ANQGSEA. The CDR3 is 11 amino acids. This CDR3 is CSVGRGAEQYF. The CDR3 DNA sequence: TGCAGCGTTGGCAGGGGGGCCGAGCAGTACTTC.

The chain uses TRBV5-1 and TRBJ1-4; D is perhaps TRBD1 (5 bases). Germline V gene data show CDR1 as SGHRS and CDR2 as YFSETQ. V was trimmed by 5 bases and J by 3 bases, leaving 14 bases between them. This CDR3 region has 15 residues. The CDR3 DNA reads TGCGCCAGCAGGGCGGGGGACGGTCCTAATGAAAAACTGTTTTTT. Its protein is CASRAGDGPNEKLFF.